A selection of T cell receptor beta chains follows, all from one sample in a study of T cell repertoires in cytomegalovirus infection. One entry per CDR3 protein results from TCRdb running MiXCR on the reads. The sample records around 230,000 distinct CDR3 sequences, 6.5% being singletons. Input material: PBMCs. The receptors stem from a human donor in good health (CMV status not recorded). Some clones in this sample may be carry-over from other donors' samples. Both conserved end residues are part of each CDR3. A D gene is named only where the DNA matches it firmly. Some rows mark clone size as missing; the rest say once, few, many or name a class of expanded clone.

TRBJ2-5 | TRBV6-2/TRBV6-3 | . | . | CASSYSIWEETQYF | TGTGCCAGCAGTTACTCGATATGGGAAGAGACCCAGTACTTC
TRBJ1-1 | TRBV9 | TRBD1 | . | CASSEGLGTEGTEAFF | TGTGCCAGCAGCGAGGGGCTCGGGACAGAAGGCACTGAAGCTTTCTTT
TRBJ1-6 | TRBV5-5 | . | few | CASSYGDPLSSYNSPLHF | TGTGCCAGCAGCTATGGAGATCCGCTGAGCTCCTATAATTCACCCCTCCACTTT
TRBJ2-3 | TRBV10-3 | . | many | CAISERRAYSTDTQYF | TGTGCCATCAGTGAGCGTCGGGCGTATAGCACAGATACGCAGTATTTT
TRBJ1-2 | TRBV12-3/TRBV12-4 | . | many | CASSPEGSGYTF | TGTGCCAGCAGTCCTGAGGGGTCTGGCTACACCTTC
TRBJ2-5 | TRBV19 | . | many | CASSVTAEGETQYF | TGTGCCAGTAGTGTTACAGCGGAGGGAGAGACCCAGTACTTC
TRBJ2-3 | TRBV4-3 | . | many | CASSQDPRAADTQYF | TGCGCCAGCAGCCAAGATCCGAGGGCAGCTGATACGCAGTATTTT
TRBJ2-1 | TRBV2 | . | many | CASSEFFGGLYNEQFF | TGTGCCAGCAGTGAATTTTTTGGCGGGTTATACAATGAGCAGTTCTTC
TRBJ2-3 | TRBV18 | . | many | CASSPKVPGTDTQYF | TGTGCCAGCTCACCAAAGGTCCCCGGAACAGATACGCAGTATTTT
TRBJ2-7 | TRBV14 | . | many | CASSQAAGLNVYEQYF | TGTGCCAGCAGCCAAGCGGCTGGGCTGAACGTCTACGAGCAGTACTTC
TRBJ1-5 | TRBV20-1 | TRBD1 | many | CSARAGGGNQPQHF | TGCAGTGCTAGAGCAGGGGGCGGAAATCAGCCCCAGCATTTT
TRBJ1-1 | TRBV29-1 | TRBD1 | many | CSVTGSDTEAFF | TGCAGCGTGACAGGGAGCGACACTGAAGCTTTCTTT
TRBJ1-4 | TRBV10-2 | TRBD1 | many | CASSDPGTGVTELFF | TGCGCCAGCAGTGACCCCGGGACAGGGGTGACGGAACTGTTTTTT
TRBJ2-3 | TRBV19 | . | many | CASRHEDTQYF | TGTGCCAGTAGACATGAAGATACGCAGTATTTT
TRBJ1-2 | TRBV4-2 | . | many | CASSSDAGGIYGYTF | TGTGCCAGCAGCTCCGACGCGGGAGGGATTTATGGCTACACCTTC
TRBJ2-3 | TRBV25-1 | . | many | CASSEFEGKHTDTQYF | TGTGCCAGCAGTGAATTCGAGGGGAAACACACAGATACGCAGTATTTT
TRBJ1-2 | TRBV18 | . | many | CASSPSPGYGYTF | TGTGCCAGCTCACCGTCGCCGGGCTATGGCTACACCTTC
TRBJ2-7 | TRBV7-2 | TRBD2 | many | CASRSRGLAMYEQYF | TGTGCCAGCAGGTCACGGGGACTAGCGATGTACGAGCAGTACTTC
TRBJ1-1 | TRBV6-5 | . | many | CASSYQGMNTEAFF | TGTGCCAGCAGTTACCAGGGGATGAACACTGAAGCTTTCTTT
TRBJ2-7 | TRBV4-1 | . | many | CASSQETSKYYEQYF | TGCGCCAGCAGCCAAGAGACGAGCAAATACTACGAGCAGTACTTC
TRBJ1-3 | TRBV7-2 | . | many | CASSFRAGEGNTIYF | TGTGCCAGCAGCTTTAGGGCAGGGGAGGGAAACACCATATATTTT
TRBJ2-3 | TRBV6-1 | . | many | CASSELTDTQYF | TGTGCCAGCAGTGAGCTAACAGATACGCAGTATTTT
TRBJ2-1 | TRBV5-1 | . | many | CASSLPPDEQFF | TGCGCCAGCAGCCTCCCCCCAGATGAGCAGTTCTTC
TRBJ2-1 | TRBV20-1 | TRBD2 | many | CSARETGTSGGHGGEQFF | TGCAGTGCTAGAGAAACTGGGACTAGCGGGGGCCATGGCGGGGAGCAGTTCTTC
TRBJ2-2 | TRBV27 | TRBD1 | few | CASISGGNTGELFF | TGTGCCAGCATTTCAGGGGGAAACACCGGGGAGCTGTTTTTT
TRBJ2-3 | TRBV28 | TRBD2 | many | CASSLAGGIDTQYF | TGTGCCAGCAGTCTAGCGGGGGGGATAGATACGCAGTATTTT
TRBJ2-7 | TRBV30 | . | . | CAWSVGNHGEQYF | TGTGCCTGGAGTGTAGGGAACCATGGAGAGCAGTACTTC
TRBJ1-1 | TRBV7-8 | . | many | CASSLGRMNTEAFF | TGTGCCAGCAGCCTGGGACGGATGAACACTGAAGCTTTCTTT
TRBJ2-2 | TRBV20-1 | . | . | CSARDRQANTGELFF | TGCAGTGCTAGAGATCGGCAGGCTAACACCGGGGAGCTGTTTTTT
TRBJ1-1 | TRBV7-3 | . | many | CASSRNRARGTEAFF | TGTGCCAGCAGCAGAAATCGGGCTCGCGGGACTGAAGCTTTCTTT
TRBJ2-4 | TRBV7-2 | TRBD1 | . | CASSLALWGTGDQFKNIQYF | TGTGCCAGCAGCTTAGCGCTATGGGGGACAGGTGATCAATTCAAAAACATTCAGTACTTC
TRBJ1-5 | TRBV5-6 | . | many | CASSALAGWSNQPQHF | TGTGCCAGCAGCGCTCTCGCGGGGTGGAGCAATCAGCCCCAGCATTTT
TRBJ1-5 | TRBV6-2/TRBV6-3 | . | many | CASSYADAGVGQPQHF | TGTGCCAGCAGTTACGCCGACGCAGGGGTGGGTCAGCCCCAGCATTTT
TRBJ1-1 | TRBV27 | . | many | CASSFWQGKNTEAFF | TGTGCCAGCAGTTTCTGGCAGGGAAAGAACACTGAAGCTTTCTTT
TRBJ2-1 | TRBV20-1 | . | many | CSARVRATLDEQFF | TGCAGTGCTAGAGTGCGAGCCACTTTGGATGAGCAGTTCTTC
TRBJ1-4 | TRBV2 | TRBD1 | few | CASSARHQGGNEKLFF | TGTGCCAGCAGTGCCCGTCATCAGGGGGGAAATGAAAAACTGTTTTTT
TRBJ2-7 | TRBV2 | . | many | CASSGHYEQYF | TGTGCCAGCAGTGGTCACTACGAGCAGTACTTC
TRBJ1-1 | TRBV4-3 | . | few | CASSQDLWGGTGEAFF | TGCGCCAGCAGCCAAGATTTATGGGGAGGAACTGGGGAAGCTTTCTTT
TRBJ2-2 | TRBV11-3 | . | many | CASSLQANTGELFF | TGTGCCAGCAGCTTACAAGCGAACACCGGGGAGCTGTTTTTT
TRBJ1-6 | TRBV20-1 | . | few | CSARRVPANSPLHF | TGCAGTGCTAGACGCGTCCCAGCGAATTCACCCCTCCACTTT
TRBJ2-1 | TRBV5-8 | TRBD2 | many | CASSLRTSGYNEQFF | TGTGCCAGCAGCCTTCGGACTAGCGGCTACAATGAGCAGTTCTTC
TRBJ2-3 | TRBV5-5 | . | many | CASSPSPLGDTQYF | TGTGCCAGCAGCCCTTCACCACTCGGGGATACGCAGTATTTT
TRBJ1-2 | TRBV7-2 | TRBD1 | many | CASSPGQGRDTF | TGTGCCAGCAGCCCCGGACAGGGAAGAGACACCTTC
TRBJ2-1 | TRBV7-8 | . | many | CASTLGGYNEQFF | TGTGCCAGCACTTTAGGGGGATATAATGAGCAGTTCTTC
TRBJ2-4 | TRBV7-2 | . | many | CASSFGAGAKNIQYF | TGTGCCAGCAGCTTTGGGGCTGGGGCCAAAAACATTCAGTACTTC
TRBJ2-7 | TRBV28 | TRBD1 | many | CASSLTGTGSYEQYF | TGTGCCAGCAGTCTTACCGGGACAGGGTCCTACGAGCAGTACTTC
TRBJ2-3 | TRBV20-1 | TRBD1 | . | CSAKGQGNTQYF | TGCAGTGCTAAGGGACAGGGGAATACGCAGTATTTT
TRBJ2-1 | TRBV7-2 | TRBD2 | many | CASSRGRGGSHNEQFF | TGTGCCAGCTCCCGGGGGCGGGGGGGCTCCCACAATGAGCAGTTCTTC
TRBJ2-1 | TRBV6-2/TRBV6-3 | . | many | CASSYGGPSYNEQFF | TGTGCCAGCAGTTACGGGGGGCCCTCCTACAATGAGCAGTTCTTC
TRBJ1-1 | TRBV9 | TRBD1 | many | CASSVEAGGMNTEAFF | TGTGCCAGCAGCGTAGAGGCAGGGGGCATGAACACTGAAGCTTTCTTT
TRBJ1-2 | TRBV2 | TRBD1 | . | CASGDRAYGYTF | TGTGCCAGCGGGGACAGGGCCTATGGCTACACCTTC
TRBJ1-5 | TRBV28 | . | many | CASSLYPGPNQPQHF | TGTGCCAGCAGTTTATACCCAGGCCCCAATCAGCCCCAGCATTTT
TRBJ2-3 | TRBV6-2/TRBV6-3 | . | many | CASSYSDTQYF | TGTGCCAGCAGTTACTCGGATACGCAGTATTTT
TRBJ1-3 | TRBV3-1 | . | many | CASSLMRVPGNTIYF | TGTGCCAGCAGCTTGATGAGAGTGCCTGGAAACACCATATATTTT
TRBJ1-3 | TRBV19 | . | many | CASSIISGNTIYF | TGTGCCAGTAGTATAATTTCCGGAAACACCATATATTTT